The clone carrying this T cell receptor beta chain was picked up a small number of times. Its antigen is currently unknown. The read ends 3 residues before the CDR3 terminus; that terminus is restored from the germline J gene. The data derive from a study of T cell clonality in common variable immunodeficiency. Study-level findings and limits: Common variable immunodeficiency TCR beta sequences reportedly had fewer deletions and N-nucleotide insertions. T cell subpopulation sequencing would be needed to explain CVID clonality. TCRbeta clonality was increased in CVID versus healthy controls.

The CDR3 is 14 residues long. Germline CDR1 and CDR2: LNHDA and SQIVND (reference sequence). The V gene end was trimmed by 3 bases and the J gene end by 1 base; junction bases not matched to a gene: 1. Clones were sequenced by immunoSEQ multiplex PCR, and TCRdb holds only the in-frame ones, with some missing. This sample carries tens of thousands of clones, none of them present only once. V usage is TRBV19 and J usage is TRBJ1-1, with 8 bases aligning to TRBD1. Sample: peripheral blood mononuclear cells. The TCR comes from a human donor with common variable immunodeficiency. The covered CDR3 bases are TGTGCCAGTAGTATCCAGGGGGCGAACACTGAA. Its translation is CASSIQGANTE. The full CDR3 sequence reads CASSIQGANTEAFF.